This T cell receptor beta chain derives from a study of blood T cells in healthy people across ages (dated by TCRdb to about 2015). Context from the whole study: In model experiments, roughly one uniquely barcoded TCR beta cDNA molecule per two T cells was captured by template switching. The donors were split into four age groups: young (average around 15 years), middle-aged (around 40), aged (62) and long-lived (roughly 80). The study analyzed two additional independent replicas of 1 million unique cDNA reads from the same blood draw for two donors, one aged 18 to 29 and one aged 80 or older. Age-related changes in TCR beta repertoire diversity were measured in the study by deep sequencing normalized with unique cDNA molecular identifiers. Broad study findings and their caveats: Estimates of total diversity based on one million sequenced T cells were regarded as lower bounds and as underestimates. Because the CMV infection status of the donors was unknown, age-related changes in expanded clonotypes may potentially have been confounded. There was a strong correlation between observed TCR beta diversity and the percentage of naive T cells measured by flow cytometry. Compared with the aged group, the long-lived group had more naive CD4+ T cells, fewer expanded clones and increased TCR diversity, a pattern suggesting age selection. Since profiling was done on bulk unsorted PBMCs, naive and antigen-experienced compartments could not be conclusively compared. Observed TCR beta diversity per million T cells fell roughly linearly with age, and a significant reduction was already apparent by age around 36.

The CDR3 goes from the cysteine to the phenylalanine over 17 residues. The only DNA kept is the CDR3, 51 bases in frame from the first base. V and J are trimmed by 4 bases and 7 bases, and the gene matches miss 9 bases of the junction. CDR1 and CDR2 are read off the germline V gene (reference sequence) as SGHNT and YYREEE. Receptor amplification or capture employed 5' RACE. Sequencing took place on an Illumina HiSeq 2500. A second PCR of roughly 7 to 11 cycles was performed with a sample-barcoded 5' primer and a J-beta primer mix. Each TCR beta cDNA molecule received a unique molecular identifier from a template-switch 5' adaptor carrying 12 random nucleotides. At least 2.5 million CDR3-containing paired-end reads were obtained from each sample. All of the RNA was converted into first-strand cDNA using the Mint cDNA synthesis kit, with a TRBC-specific oligonucleotide serving as the primer. Following uracil-DNA glycosylase treatment, a first 18-cycle PCR with universal primers M1SS and BC2_uni_R was performed on all cDNA. On the authors' methods: Normalization of each sample was performed by random selection of 1 million high-quality reads, each carrying a distinct molecular identifier. Instead of being binned into consensus sequences, reads with shared molecular identifiers were discarded. MiTCR, with a Q25 quality threshold and the strictest error-elimination algorithm, was used for CDR3 identification, clonotype clustering and error correction. A nonparametric unseen species model with Euler transformation was used to estimate lower-bound total TCR beta diversity. In TCRdb, the public reads were trimmed at Q25 with fastp and aligned with MiXCR, with productive beta chains retained. CDR3 protein duplicates are merged, each entry listing the most common genes and DNA. These V and J calls are TCRdb output, not the study's own analysis. Present in this sample are some 1,000,000 distinct CDR3 sequences, roughly a quarter of which were seen just once. The leading ten clones occupy around 0.75% of the sample.

With respect to this clonotype: This receptor's antigen is unknown. The sample holds no much larger clone one base away, and base qualities are not on file.

Systemically healthy Caucasian individuals from Russia, over 30 in total and aged roughly 6 to 100 years, were included as donors. Ten milliliters of peripheral blood were drawn from each donor into EDTA-treated Vacutainer tubes. PBMCs were isolated by Ficoll-Paque density-gradient centrifugation, with at least 6 million obtained per sample. Total RNA was extracted from PBMCs with Trizol reagent, with at least 5 micrograms obtained per sample. For every donor, an aliquot of PBMCs went through flow cytometry to measure the percentages of naive CD45RAhigh/CD27high T cells. These data also featured in a second study, about T cells of mothers and their children. The second source states: Nine systemically healthy Caucasian individuals served as donors, namely three mothers together with their six children. cDNA synthesis used all of the extracted RNA, with approximately 1.6 ug of RNA in each 15 ul reaction. In the second PCR, the M1S primer introduced both the sample barcodes and 2-4 random nucleotides. Over 10 million TCR beta CDR3 reads came from each mother, compared with about 3.2 million reads from each child. Thymic selection shapes the output of TCR recombination in a similar way in related and unrelated pairs, and inherited differences have a minor effect. Related mother-child pairs always showed normalized repertoire overlap that was slightly higher than in unrelated mother-child pairs, though the difference was never significant. No persistent microchimeric T cell clones were detected, at a sensitivity of around 97 clones per million clonotypes. The study used deep NGS to compare TCR beta repertoires of mothers and children, seeking features distinguishing related mother-child pairs from unrelated individuals. On average, the children were approximately 11 +/- 4 years old, while the mothers were 40 +/- 4 years old. After adapter ligation with NEBNext reagents, the libraries were sequenced on Illumina HiSeq 2000 with 100+100 nt paired-end reads. To prevent cross-contamination, the mother and child libraries were prepared a month apart and were sequenced in separate runs. For each donor, between 500,000 and 2,000,000 distinct TCR beta clonotypes were identified. Naive TCR beta clonotypes were estimated from low-frequency clonotypes matched to each donor's FACS-determined naive share, without sorting.

In this chain, TRBV5-4 is recombined with TRBJ2-2, and TRBD2 matches 14 of the central bases. This receptor was obtained from a girl aged 2-10 years in good health. Sequenced material: blood. The DNA reads TGTGCCAGCAGCACCGGACTAGCGGGGGGATCCGGCGGGGAGCTGTTTTTT. Its product reads: CASSTGLAGGSGGELFF.